The present T cell receptor (beta chain) was sequenced within a study of breast tumors, draining lymph nodes, adjacent tissues. Study-wide results and caveats: Compared with lymph nodes, tumors were less diverse; compared with nontumor tissue, more.

A note on this clonotype: Its target is unknown.

A single record per CDR3 protein comes from TCRdb applying MiXCR to the multiplex PCR reads. Among about 14,000 distinct CDR3 sequences, roughly 50% were seen once, and the ten largest hold less than 35%. The germline V gene encodes CDR1 MNHNS and CDR2 SASEGT. Trimming shortened V by 4 bases and J by 0 bases, and 9 bases separated the two germline ends. This CDR3 comprises 14 residues. The origin of this receptor is a female donor with breast cancer. Some clones in this sample may be carry-over from other donors' samples. The chain recombines TRBV6-1 with TRBJ1-2, with a possible D match to TRBD1 (5 bases). Sequenced material: tumor-adjacent breast tissue. CDR3 sequence reads: CASSGGGANYGYTF. Written as DNA, the CDR3 is TGTGCCAGCAGTGGTGGAGGGGCTAACTATGGCTACACCTTC.